This paragraph covers one TCR beta chain sequence. The antigen is not known. The CDR3 runs to 14 residues. CDR1 is MNHEY, CDR2 SVGAGI, per germline. The ends were cut back, 5 bases at V and 4 bases at J, with 14 bases in the middle. This record belongs to a study of long-term antiretroviral therapy in people with HIV. Whole-study context: The immediate-ART recommendation dates to 2015, and the earliest samples predate it by about a decade.

immunoSEQ v3.0 was run at survey level. Assay used: immunoSEQ multiplex PCR; TCRdb lists only in-frame clones, some missing. The sample gives some 19,000 clones, 79% of which show up once; around 9% is in the top ten. Points from the study as a whole: Pre-ART clonal expansions dominated every time point's repertoire. Repertoires with HIV possessed tighter CDR3 length spans than those of controls. Dating from about 2004 to 2017, the blood was possibly obtained under older ART regimens.

The chain has TRBV6-5 and TRBJ1-2; D unclear. Sample: unsorted PBMCs, taken 4.1 years after starting antiretroviral therapy. The TCR sequence derives from a woman aged 40 to 50 with HIV. The CDR3 DNA is TGTGCCAGCAGTACCGACCAAGGAGTCTATGGCTACACCTTC. This encodes CASSTDQGVYGYTF.